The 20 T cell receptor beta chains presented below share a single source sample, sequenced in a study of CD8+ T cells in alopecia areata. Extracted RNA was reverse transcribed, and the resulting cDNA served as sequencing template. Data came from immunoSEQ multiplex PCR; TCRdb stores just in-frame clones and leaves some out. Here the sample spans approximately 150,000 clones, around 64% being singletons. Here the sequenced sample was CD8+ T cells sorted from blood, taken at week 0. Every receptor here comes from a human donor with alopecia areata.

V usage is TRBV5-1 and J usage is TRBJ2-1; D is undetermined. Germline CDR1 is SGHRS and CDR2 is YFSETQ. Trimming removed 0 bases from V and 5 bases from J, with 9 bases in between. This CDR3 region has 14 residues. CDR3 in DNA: TGCGCCAGCAGCTTGGCCACTACGGACAATGAGCAGTTCTTC. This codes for CASSLATTDNEQFF.

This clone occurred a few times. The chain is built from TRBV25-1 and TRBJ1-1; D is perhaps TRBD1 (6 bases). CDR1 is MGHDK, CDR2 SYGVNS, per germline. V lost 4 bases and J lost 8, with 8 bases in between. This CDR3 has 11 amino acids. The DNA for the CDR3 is TGTGCCAGCAGTGCGGGGGCAGAAGCTTTCTTT. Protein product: CASSAGAEAFF.

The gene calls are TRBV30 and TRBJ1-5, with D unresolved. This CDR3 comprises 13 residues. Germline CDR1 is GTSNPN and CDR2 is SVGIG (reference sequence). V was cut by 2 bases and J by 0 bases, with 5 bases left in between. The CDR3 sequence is CAWSYSSNQPQHF. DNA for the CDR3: TGTGCCTGGAGTTACTCTAGCAATCAGCCCCAGCATTTT.

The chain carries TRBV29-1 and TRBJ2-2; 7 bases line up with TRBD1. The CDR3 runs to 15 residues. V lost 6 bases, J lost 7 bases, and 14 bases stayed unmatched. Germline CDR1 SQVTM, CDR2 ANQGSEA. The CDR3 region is CSVAGETGRGGELFF. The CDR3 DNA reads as TGCAGCGTCGCGGGCGAGACAGGGCGAGGCGGGGAGCTGTTTTTT.

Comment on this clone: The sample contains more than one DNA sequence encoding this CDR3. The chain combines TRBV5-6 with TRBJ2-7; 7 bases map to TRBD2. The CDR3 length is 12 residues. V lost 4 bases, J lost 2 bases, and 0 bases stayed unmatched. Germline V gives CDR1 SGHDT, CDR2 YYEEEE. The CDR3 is CASSSGAYEQYF. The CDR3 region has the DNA TGTGCCAGCAGCAGCGGGGCCTACGAGCAGTACTTC.

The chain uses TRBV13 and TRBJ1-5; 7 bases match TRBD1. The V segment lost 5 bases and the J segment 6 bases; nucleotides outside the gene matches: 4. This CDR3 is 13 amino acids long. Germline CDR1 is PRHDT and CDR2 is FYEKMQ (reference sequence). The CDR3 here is CASSTNRGQPQHF. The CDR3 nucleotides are TGTGCCAGCAGCACAAACAGGGGTCAGCCCCAGCATTTT. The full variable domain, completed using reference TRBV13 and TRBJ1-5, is AAGVIQSPRHLIKEKRETATLKCYPIPRHDTVYWYQQGPGQDPQFLISFYEKMQSDKGSIPDRFSAQQFSDYHSELNMSSLELGDSALYFCASSTNRGQPQHFGDGTRLSIL.

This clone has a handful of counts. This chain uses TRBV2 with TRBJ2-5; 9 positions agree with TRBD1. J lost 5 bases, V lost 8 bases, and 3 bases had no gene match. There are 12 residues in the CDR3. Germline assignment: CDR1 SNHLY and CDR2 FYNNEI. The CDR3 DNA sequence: TGTGCCAGCGGGACAGGGCTCGAGACCCAGTACTTC. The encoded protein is CASGTGLETQYF.

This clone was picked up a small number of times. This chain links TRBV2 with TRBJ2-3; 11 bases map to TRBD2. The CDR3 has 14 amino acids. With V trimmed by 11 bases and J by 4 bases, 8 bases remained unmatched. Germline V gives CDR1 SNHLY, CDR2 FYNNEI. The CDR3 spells CACPLAGASDTQYF. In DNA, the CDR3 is TGTGCCTGCCCACTAGCGGGGGCATCAGATACGCAGTATTTT.

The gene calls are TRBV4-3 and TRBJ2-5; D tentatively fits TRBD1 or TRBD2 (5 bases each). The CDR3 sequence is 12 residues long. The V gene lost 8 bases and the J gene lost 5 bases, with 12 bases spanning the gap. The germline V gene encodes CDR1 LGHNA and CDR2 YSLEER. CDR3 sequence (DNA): TGCGCCAGCGAGGGGTCCGGGGAGACCCAGTACTTC. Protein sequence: CASEGSGETQYF.

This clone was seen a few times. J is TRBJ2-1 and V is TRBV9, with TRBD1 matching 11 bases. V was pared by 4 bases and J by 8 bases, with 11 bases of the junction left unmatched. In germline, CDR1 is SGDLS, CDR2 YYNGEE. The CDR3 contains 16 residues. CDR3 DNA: TGTGCCAGCAGCTTCCGAAGGGGGACAGGGGGTGATGAGCAGTTCTTC. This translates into CASSFRRGTGGDEQFF.

As DNA, the CDR3 is TGTGCCAGTAGTATGGGTGGTAGCGGGGCCTCCTACGAGCAGTACTTC. Residues: CASSMGGSGASYEQYF. The V call is TRBV19, the J call TRBJ2-7; TRBD2 matches 8 bases. This CDR3 has 16 amino acids. V shed 3 bases, J shed 0 bases, and the junction held 7 bases outside the gene matches. The germline gives CDR1 LNHDA, CDR2 SQIVND (reference sequence). The full variable domain, its missing parts supplied by reference TRBV19 and TRBJ2-7, is DGGITQSPKYLFRKEGQNVTLSCEQNLNHDAMYWYRQDPGQGLRLIYYSQIVNDFQKGDIAEGYSVSREKKESFPLTVTSAQKNPTAFYLCASSMGGSGASYEQYFGPGTRLTVT.

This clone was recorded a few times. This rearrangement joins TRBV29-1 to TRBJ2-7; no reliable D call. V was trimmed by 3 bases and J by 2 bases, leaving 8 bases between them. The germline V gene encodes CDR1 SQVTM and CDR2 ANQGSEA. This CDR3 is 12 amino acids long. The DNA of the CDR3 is TGCAGCGTTGAGATGGACCCCTACGAGCAGTACTTC. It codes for CSVEMDPYEQYF.

This chain's CDR3 is CASSPGGMNTEAFF. The CDR3 DNA follows: TGTGCCAGCAGCCCCGGGGGGATGAACACTGAAGCTTTCTTT. V usage is TRBV9 and J usage is TRBJ1-1; D possibly corresponds to TRBD1 (5 bases). V was shortened by 4 bases and J by 0 bases, with 10 bases between the two germline ends. Germline V gene data show CDR1 as SGDLS and CDR2 as YYNGEE. This CDR3 is 14 amino acids long. Full variable domain (outside the CDR3, taken from reference TRBV9 and TRBJ1-1): DSGVTQTPKHLITATGQRVTLRCSPRSGDLSVYWYQQSLDQGLQFLIQYYNGEERAKGNILERFSAQQFPDLHSELNLSSLELGDSALYFCASSPGGMNTEAFFGQGTRLTVV.

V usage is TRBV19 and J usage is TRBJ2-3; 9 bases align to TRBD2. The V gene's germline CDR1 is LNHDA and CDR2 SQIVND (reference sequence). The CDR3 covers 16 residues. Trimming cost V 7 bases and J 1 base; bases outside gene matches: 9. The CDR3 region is CASTWGLAGGTDTQYF. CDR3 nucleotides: TGTGCCAGTACATGGGGGTTAGCGGGGGGCACAGATACGCAGTATTTT.

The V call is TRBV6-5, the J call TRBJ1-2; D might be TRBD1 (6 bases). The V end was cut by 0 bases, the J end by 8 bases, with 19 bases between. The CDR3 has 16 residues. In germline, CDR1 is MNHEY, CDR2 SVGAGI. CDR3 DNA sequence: TGTGCCAGCAGTTACTCGAGGGACACCCTCCTGGTGGGCTACACCTTC. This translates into CASSYSRDTLLVGYTF.

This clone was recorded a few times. CDR3 DNA sequence: TGTGCCAGCAGGGTTAGCGGGGGGGCCGCGGAGACCCAGTACTTC. It yields the protein CASRVSGGAAETQYF. The rearrangement links TRBV5-5 to TRBJ2-5; 11 bases are a match to TRBD2. With 5 bases clipped from V and 5 bases from J, the junction kept 8 bases outside the gene matches. This CDR3 comprises 15 residues. From germline, CDR1 is SGHKS and CDR2 YYEKEE (reference sequence).

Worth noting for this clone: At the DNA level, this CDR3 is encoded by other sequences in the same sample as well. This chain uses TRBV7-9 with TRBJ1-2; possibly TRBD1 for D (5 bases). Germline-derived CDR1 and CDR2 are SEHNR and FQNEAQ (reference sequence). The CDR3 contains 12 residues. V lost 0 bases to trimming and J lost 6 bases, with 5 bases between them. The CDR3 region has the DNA TGTGCCAGCAGCTTAGCGGGGGATGGCTACACCTTC. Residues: CASSLAGDGYTF.

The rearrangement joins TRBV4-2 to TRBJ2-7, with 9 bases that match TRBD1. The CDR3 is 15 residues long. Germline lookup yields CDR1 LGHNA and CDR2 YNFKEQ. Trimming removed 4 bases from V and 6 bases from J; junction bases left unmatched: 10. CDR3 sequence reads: CASSRGTGTVGEQYF. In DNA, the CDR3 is TGTGCCAGCAGCCGGGGGACAGGGACGGTTGGCGAGCAGTACTTC.

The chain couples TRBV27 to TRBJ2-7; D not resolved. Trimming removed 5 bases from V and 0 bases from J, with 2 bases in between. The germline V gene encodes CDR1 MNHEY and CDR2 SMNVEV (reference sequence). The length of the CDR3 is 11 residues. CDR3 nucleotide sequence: TGTGCCAGCAGTGCCTCCTACGAGCAGTACTTC. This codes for CASSASYEQYF.

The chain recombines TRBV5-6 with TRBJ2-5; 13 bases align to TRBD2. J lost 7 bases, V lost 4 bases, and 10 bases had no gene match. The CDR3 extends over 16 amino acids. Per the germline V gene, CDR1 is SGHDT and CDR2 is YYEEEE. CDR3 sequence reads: CASSLGLAGDPGTQYF. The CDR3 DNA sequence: TGTGCCAGCAGCCTCGGACTAGCGGGGGACCCCGGGACCCAGTACTTC.